Here is one T cell receptor beta chain with its context. Its specificity is unknown. cDNA serving as the sequencing template came from extracted, reverse transcribed RNA. The table came from immunoSEQ multiplex PCR; TCRdb's copy has only in-frame clones and leaves some out. This sample has about 140,000 clones, with 51% found just once. Researchers gathered lesional scalp punch biopsies and peripheral blood from patients with alopecia areata. Germline CDR1 SQVTM, CDR2 ANQGSEA. The CDR3 runs 12 residues. The V end was cut by 6 bases, the J end by 1 base, with 9 bases between. The sample originates from a study of CD8+ T cells in alopecia areata. Regarding the study as a whole: Possibly as an HLA-related effect, TCR sharing across patients appeared less clear than in mice.

The TCR originated in a human donor with alopecia areata. This chain uses TRBV29-1 with TRBJ1-1, with a possible D match to TRBD1 (5 bases). Specimen: CD4+ T cells sorted from blood, collected at week 0. In DNA, the CDR3 is TGCAGCGTATGGGGGGGGAACACTGAAGCTTTCTTT. Amino acids: CSVWGGNTEAFF.